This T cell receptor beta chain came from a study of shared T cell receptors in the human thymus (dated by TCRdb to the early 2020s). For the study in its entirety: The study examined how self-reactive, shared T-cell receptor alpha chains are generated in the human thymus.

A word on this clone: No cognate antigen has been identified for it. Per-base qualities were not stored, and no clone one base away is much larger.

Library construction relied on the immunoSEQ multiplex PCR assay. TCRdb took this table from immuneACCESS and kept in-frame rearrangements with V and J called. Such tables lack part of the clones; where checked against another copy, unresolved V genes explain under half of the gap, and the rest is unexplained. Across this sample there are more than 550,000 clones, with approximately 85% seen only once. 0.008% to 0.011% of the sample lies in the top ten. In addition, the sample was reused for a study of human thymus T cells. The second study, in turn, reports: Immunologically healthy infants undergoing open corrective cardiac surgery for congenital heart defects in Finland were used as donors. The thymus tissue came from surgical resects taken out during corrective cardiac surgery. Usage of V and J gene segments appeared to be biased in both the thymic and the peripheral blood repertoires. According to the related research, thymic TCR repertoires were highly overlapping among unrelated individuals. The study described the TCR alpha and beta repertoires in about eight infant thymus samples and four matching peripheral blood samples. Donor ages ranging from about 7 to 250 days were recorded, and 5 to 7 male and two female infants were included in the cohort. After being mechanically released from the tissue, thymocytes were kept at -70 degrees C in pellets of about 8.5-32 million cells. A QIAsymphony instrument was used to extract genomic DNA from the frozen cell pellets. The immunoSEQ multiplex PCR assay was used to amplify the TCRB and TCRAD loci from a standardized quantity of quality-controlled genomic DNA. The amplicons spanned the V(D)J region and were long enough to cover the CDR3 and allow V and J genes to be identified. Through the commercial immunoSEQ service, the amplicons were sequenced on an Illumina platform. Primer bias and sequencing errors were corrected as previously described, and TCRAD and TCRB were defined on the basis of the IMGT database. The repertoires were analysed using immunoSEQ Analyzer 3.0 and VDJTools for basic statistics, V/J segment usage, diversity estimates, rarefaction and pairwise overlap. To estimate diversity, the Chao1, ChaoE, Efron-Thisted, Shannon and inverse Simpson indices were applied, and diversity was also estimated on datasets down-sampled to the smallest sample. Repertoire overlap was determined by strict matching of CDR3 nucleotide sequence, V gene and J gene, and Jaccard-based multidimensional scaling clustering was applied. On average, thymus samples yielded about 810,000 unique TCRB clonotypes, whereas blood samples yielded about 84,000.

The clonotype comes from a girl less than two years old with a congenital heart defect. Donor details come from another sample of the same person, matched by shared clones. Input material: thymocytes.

For the CDR3, the sequence is CASSPGQIYYEQYF. The nucleotide sequence is given as TGTGCCAGCAGCCCGGGACAGATATACTACGAGCAGTACTTC. The chain was built from TRBV7-2 and TRBJ2-7; 7 bases in the junction line up with TRBD1. The CDR3 runs 14 residues from the cysteine to the phenylalanine. This entry keeps only the CDR3 DNA: 42 bases, framed from base 1. Sequences SGHTA (CDR1) and FQGNSA (CDR2) are obtained from the germline V gene. At the junction V is shortened by 5 bases and J by 3 bases; bases outside the gene matches: 7.